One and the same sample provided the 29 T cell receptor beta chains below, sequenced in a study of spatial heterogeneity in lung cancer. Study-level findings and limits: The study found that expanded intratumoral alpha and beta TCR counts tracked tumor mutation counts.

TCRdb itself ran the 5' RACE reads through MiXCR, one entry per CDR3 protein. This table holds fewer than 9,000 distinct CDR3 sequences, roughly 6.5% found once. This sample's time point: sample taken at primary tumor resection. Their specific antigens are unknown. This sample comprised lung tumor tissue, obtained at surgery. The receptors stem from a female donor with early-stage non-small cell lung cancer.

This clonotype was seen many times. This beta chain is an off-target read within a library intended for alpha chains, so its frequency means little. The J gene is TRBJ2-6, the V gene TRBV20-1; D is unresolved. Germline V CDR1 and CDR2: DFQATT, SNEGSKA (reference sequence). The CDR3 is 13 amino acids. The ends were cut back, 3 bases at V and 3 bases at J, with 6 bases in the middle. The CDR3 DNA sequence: TGCAGTGCTAGGTTGGGTGGGGCCAACGTCCTGACTTTC. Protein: CSARLGGANVLTF.

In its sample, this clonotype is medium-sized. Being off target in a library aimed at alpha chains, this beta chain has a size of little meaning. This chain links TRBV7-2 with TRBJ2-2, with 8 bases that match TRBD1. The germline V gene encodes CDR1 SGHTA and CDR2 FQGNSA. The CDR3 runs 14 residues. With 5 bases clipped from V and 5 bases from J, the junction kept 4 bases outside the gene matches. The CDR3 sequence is CASSLDRVTGELFF. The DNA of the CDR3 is TGTGCCAGCAGCCTGGACAGGGTTACCGGGGAGCTGTTTTTT.

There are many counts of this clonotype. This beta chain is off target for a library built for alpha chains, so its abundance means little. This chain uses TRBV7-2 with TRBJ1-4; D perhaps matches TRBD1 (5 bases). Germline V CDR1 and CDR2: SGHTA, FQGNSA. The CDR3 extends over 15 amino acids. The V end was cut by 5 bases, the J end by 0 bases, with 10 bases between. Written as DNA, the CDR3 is TGTGCCAGCAGCCGAGACAGAGCAACTAATGAAAAACTGTTTTTT. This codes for CASSRDRATNEKLFF.

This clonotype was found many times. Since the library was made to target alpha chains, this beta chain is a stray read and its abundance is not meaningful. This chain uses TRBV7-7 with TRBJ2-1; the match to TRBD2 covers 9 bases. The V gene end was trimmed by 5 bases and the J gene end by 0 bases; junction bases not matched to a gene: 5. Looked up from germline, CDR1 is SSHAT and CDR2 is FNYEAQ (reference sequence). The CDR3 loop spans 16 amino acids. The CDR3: CASSPGLALSYNEQFF. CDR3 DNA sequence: TGTGCCAGCAGCCCCGGACTAGCGCTCTCCTACAATGAGCAGTTCTTC. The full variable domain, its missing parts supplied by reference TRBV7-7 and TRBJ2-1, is GAGVSQSPRYKVTKRGQDVTLRCDPISSHATLYWYQQALGQGPEFLTYFNYEAQPDKSGLPSDRFSAERPEGSISTLTIQRTEQRDSAMYRCASSPGLALSYNEQFFGPGTRLTVL.

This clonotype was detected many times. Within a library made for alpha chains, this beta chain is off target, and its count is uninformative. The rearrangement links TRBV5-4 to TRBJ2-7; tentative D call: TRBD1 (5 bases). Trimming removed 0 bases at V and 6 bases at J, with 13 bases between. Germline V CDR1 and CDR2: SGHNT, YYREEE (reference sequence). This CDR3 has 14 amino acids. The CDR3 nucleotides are TGTGCCAGCAGCTTGGACGTTGGACAAGGCGAGCAGTACTTC. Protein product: CASSLDVGQGEQYF. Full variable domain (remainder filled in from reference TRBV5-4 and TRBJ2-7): ETGVTQSPTHLIKTRGQQVTLRCSSQSGHNTVSWYQQALGQGPQFIFQYYREEENGRGNFPPRFSGLQFPNYSSELNVNALELDDSALYLCASSLDVGQGEQYFGPGTRLTVT.

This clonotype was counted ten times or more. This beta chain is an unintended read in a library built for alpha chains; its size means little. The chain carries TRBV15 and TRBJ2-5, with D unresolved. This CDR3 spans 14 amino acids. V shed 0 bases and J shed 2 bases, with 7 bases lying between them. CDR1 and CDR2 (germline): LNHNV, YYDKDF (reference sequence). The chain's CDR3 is CATSRDLPQETQYF. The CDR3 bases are TGTGCCACCAGCAGAGACCTCCCGCAAGAGACCCAGTACTTC.

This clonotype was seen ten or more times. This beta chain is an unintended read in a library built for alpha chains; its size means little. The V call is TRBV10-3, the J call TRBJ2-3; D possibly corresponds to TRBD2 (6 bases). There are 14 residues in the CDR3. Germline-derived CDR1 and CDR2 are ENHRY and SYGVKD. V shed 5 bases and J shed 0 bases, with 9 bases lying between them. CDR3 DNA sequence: TGTGCCATCAGTCCCGGAGGGAGCACAGATACGCAGTATTTT. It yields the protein CAISPGGSTDTQYF.

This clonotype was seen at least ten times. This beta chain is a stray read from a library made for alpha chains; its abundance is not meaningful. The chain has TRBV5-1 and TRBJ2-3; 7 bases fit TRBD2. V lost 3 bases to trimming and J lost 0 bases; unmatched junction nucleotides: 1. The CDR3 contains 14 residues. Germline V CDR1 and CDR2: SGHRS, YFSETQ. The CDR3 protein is CASSWGGSTDTQYF. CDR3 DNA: TGCGCCAGCAGCTGGGGAGGGAGCACAGATACGCAGTATTTT.

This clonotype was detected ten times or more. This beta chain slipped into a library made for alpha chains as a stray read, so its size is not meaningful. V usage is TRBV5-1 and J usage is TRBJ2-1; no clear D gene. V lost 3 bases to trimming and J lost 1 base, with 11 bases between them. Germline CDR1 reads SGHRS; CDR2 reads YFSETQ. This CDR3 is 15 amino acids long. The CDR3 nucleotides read TGCGCCAGCAGCTCTCTCAAAGGGTCCTACAATGAGCAGTTCTTC. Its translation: CASSSLKGSYNEQFF.

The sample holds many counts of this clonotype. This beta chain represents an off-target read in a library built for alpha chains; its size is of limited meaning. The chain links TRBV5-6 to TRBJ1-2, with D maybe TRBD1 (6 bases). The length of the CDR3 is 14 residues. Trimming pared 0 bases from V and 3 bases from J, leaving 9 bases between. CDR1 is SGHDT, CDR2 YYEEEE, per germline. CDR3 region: CASSLEQGDYGYTF. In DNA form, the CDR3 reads TGTGCCAGCAGCTTGGAACAGGGAGACTATGGCTACACCTTC. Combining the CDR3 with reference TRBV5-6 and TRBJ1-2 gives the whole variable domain DAGVTQSPTHLIKTRGQQVTLRCSPKSGHDTVSWYQQALGQGPQFIFQYYEEEERQRGNFPDRFSGHQFPNYSSELNVNALLLGDSALYLCASSLEQGDYGYTFGSGTRLTVV.

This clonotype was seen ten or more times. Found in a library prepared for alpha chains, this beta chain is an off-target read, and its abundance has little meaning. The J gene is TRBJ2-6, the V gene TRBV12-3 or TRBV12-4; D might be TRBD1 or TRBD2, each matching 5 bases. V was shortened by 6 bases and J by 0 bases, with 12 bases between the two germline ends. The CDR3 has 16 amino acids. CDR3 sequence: CASSGTPSSGANVLTF. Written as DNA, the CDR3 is TGTGCCAGCAGCGGGACGCCAAGCTCTGGGGCCAACGTCCTGACTTTC.

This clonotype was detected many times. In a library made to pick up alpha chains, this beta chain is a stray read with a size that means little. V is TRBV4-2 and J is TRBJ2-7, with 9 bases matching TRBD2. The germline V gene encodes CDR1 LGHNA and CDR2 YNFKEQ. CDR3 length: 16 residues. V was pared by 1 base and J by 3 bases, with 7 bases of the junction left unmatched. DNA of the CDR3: TGTGCCAGCAGCCAAGCCCCTAGCGGGAACGGCTACGAGCAGTACTTC. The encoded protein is CASSQAPSGNGYEQYF.

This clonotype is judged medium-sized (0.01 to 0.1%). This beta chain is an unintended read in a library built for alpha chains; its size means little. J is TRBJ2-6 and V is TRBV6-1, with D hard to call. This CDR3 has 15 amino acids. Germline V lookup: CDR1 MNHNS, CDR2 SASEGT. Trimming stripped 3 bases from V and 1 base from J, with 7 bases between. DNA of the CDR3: TGTGCCAGCAGTGATCCCTGGTCTGGGGCCAACGTCCTGACTTTC. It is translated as CASSDPWSGANVLTF.

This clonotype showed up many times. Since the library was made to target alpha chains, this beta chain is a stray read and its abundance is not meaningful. CDR3 sequence reads: CASSTTGFSGANVLTF. CDR3 bases: TGCGCCAGCAGCACGACAGGGTTCAGTGGGGCCAACGTCCTGACTTTC. The chain combines TRBV5-1 with TRBJ2-6; 7 positions match TRBD1. CDR3 size: 16 residues. Germline loops: CDR1 SGHRS, CDR2 YFSETQ. J lost 3 bases, V lost 4 bases, and 7 bases had no gene match.

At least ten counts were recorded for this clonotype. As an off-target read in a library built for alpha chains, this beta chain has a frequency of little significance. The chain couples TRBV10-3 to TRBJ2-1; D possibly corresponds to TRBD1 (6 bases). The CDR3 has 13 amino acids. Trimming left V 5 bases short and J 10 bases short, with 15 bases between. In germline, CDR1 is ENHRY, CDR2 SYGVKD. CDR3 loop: CAISRTGPQEQFF. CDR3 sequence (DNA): TGTGCCATCAGTCGAACAGGGCCCCAAGAGCAGTTCTTC.

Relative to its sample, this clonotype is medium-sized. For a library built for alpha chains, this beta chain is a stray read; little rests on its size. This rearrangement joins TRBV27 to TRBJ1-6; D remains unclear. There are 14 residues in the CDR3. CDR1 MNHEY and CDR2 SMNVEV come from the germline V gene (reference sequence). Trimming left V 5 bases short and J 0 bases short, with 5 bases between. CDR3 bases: TGTGCCAGCAGTCCGAGCTCCTATAATTCACCCCTCCACTTT. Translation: CASSPSSYNSPLHF.

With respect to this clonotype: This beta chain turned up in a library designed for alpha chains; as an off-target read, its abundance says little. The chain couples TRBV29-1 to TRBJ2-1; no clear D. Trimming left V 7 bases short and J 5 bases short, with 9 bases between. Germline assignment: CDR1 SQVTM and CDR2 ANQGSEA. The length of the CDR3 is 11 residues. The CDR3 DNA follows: TGCAGCGCCGCCAAAAACAATGAGCAGTTCTTC. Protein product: CSAAKNNEQFF.

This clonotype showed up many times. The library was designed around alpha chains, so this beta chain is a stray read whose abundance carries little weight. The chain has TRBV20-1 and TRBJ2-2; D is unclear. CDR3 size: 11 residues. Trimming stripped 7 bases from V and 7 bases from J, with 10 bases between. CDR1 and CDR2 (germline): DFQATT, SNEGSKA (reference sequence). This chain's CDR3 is CSVLLYGELFF. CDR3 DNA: TGCAGTGTCTTGTTGTACGGGGAGCTGTTTTTT.

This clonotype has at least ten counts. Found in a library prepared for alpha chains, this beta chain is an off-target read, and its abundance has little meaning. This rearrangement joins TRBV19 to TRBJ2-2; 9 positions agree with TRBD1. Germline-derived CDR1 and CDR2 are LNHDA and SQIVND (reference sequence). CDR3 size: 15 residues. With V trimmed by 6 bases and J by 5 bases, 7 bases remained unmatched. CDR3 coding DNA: TGTGCCAGTAGATCCGGGACAGGGACGACCGGGGAGCTGTTTTTT. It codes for CASRSGTGTTGELFF.

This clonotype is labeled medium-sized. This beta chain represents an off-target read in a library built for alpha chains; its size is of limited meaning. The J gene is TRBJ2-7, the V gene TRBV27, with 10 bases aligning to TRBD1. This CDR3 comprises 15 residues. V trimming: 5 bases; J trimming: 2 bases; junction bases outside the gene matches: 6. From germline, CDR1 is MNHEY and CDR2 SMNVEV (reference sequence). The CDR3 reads CASSPWTGGTYEQYF. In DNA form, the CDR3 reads TGTGCCAGCAGTCCCTGGACAGGGGGTACCTACGAGCAGTACTTC.

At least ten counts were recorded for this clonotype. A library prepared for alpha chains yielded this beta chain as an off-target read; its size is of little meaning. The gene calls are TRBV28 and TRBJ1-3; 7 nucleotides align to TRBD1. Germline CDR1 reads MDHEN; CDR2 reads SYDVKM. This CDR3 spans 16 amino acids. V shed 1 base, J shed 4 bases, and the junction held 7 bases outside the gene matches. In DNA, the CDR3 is TGTGCCAGCAGTTTATTACAGGGGCTGGTAGGAAACACCATATATTTT. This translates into CASSLLQGLVGNTIYF.

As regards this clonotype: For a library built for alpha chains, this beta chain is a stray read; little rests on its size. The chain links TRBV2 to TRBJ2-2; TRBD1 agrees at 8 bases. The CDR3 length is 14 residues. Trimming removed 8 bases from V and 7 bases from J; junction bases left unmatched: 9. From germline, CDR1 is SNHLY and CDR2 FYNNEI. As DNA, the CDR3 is TGTGCCAGCGGCCGGGACAGGAGCAGCGGGGAGCTGTTTTTT. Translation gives CASGRDRSSGELFF.

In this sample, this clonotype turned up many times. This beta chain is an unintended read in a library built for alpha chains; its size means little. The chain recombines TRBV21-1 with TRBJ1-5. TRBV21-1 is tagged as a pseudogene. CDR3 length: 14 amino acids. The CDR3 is CASSKCGIDQPQHF. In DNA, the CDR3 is TGTGCCAGCAGCAAATGCGGCATAGATCAGCCCCAGCATTTT.

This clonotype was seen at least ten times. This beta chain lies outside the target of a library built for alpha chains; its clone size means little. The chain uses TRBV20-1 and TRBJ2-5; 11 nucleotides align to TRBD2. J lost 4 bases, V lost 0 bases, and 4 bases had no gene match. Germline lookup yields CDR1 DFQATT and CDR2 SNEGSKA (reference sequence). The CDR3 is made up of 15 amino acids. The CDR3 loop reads CSARDSGRAPETQYF. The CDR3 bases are TGCAGTGCTAGAGATAGCGGGAGGGCCCCAGAGACCCAGTACTTC.

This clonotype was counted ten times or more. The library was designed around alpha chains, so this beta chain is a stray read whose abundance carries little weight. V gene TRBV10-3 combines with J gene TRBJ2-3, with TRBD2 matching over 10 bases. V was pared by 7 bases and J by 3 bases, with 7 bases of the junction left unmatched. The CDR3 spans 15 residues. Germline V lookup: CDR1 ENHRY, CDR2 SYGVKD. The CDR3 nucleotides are TGTGCCATCAAGAAGGCTAGCGGGAGAACAGATACGCAGTATTTT. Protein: CAIKKASGRTDTQYF.

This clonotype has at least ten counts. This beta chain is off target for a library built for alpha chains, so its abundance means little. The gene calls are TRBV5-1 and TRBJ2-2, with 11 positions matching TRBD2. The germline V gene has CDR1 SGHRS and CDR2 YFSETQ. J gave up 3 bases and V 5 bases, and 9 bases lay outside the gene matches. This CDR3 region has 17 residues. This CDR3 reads CASRPNLAGGYTGELFF. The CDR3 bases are TGCGCCAGCAGACCCAACCTAGCGGGAGGATACACCGGGGAGCTGTTTTTT.

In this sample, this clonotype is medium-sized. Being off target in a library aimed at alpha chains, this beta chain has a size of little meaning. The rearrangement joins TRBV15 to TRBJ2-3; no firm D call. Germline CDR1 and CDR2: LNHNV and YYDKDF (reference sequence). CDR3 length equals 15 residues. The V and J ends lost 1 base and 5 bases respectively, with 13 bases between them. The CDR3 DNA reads TGTGCCACCAGCAGAGGAGACAAACTGAGAGATACGCAGTATTTT. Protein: CATSRGDKLRDTQYF.

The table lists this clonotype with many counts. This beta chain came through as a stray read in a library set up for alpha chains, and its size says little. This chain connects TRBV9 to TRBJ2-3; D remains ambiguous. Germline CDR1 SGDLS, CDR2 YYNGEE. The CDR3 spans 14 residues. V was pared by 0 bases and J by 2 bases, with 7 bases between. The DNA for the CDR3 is TGTGCCAGCAGCGTAGCGGACCCCACAGATACGCAGTATTTT. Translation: CASSVADPTDTQYF.

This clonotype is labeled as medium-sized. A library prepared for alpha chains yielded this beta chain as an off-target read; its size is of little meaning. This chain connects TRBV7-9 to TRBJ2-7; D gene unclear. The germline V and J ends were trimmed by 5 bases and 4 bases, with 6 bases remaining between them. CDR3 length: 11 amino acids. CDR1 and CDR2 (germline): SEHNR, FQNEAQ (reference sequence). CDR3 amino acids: CASSHEYEQYF. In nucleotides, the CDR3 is TGTGCCAGCAGCCACGAATACGAGCAGTACTTC.